This record concerns one T cell receptor (beta chain) sequence. Its target is not known. CDR3 length equals 12 residues. CDR1 SQVTM and CDR2 ANQGSEA come from the germline V gene. The V end lost 6 bases, the J end lost 2 bases, and 8 bases lay between the germline ends. This specimen comes from a study of a mutant IDH1 vaccine in newly diagnosed glioma. Method: immunoSEQ multiplex PCR; TCRdb's copy keeps in-frame clones and lacks some. The data show 30,000 to 35,000 clones, roughly 50% seen once. Time point reported: week 5, during vaccination. Each dose delivered 300 ug of mutant IDH1 20-mer peptide subcutaneously with imiquimod.

This TCR derives from a woman between 18 and 30 years old with glioma. The sample was PBMCs, taken from a glioma patient whose treatment included an IDH1 peptide vaccine. This chain links TRBV29-1 with TRBJ1-3; D is undetermined. This CDR3 is CSVRVAGNTIYF. CDR3 DNA sequence: TGCAGCGTGAGGGTTGCTGGAAACACCATATATTTT.